One sample yielded the 20 T cell receptor beta chains listed below, sequenced in a study of T cells in Graves' hyperthyroidism and ophthalmopathy. RNA transcripts provided the source from which TCR beta CDR3 regions were amplified. HTBI primers were the set used in a first-round RT-PCR of the TCR CDR3. One entry per CDR3 protein results from TCRdb running MiXCR on the multiplex PCR reads. Here the sample spans approximately 740,000 distinct CDR3 sequences, less than 15% being singletons. The sequenced sample was blood. All receptors derive from a woman aged 18-29 years with Graves' hyperthyroidism.

This clonotype has only a few counts. The V gene is TRBV7-8, the J gene TRBJ2-3; 12 bases are shared with TRBD2. Germline V lookup: CDR1 SGHVS, CDR2 FQNEAQ. The CDR3 has 19 amino acids. V lost 2 bases and J lost 4; bases outside the gene matches: 13. The CDR3 reads CASSLRLKTSGRMADTQYF. The DNA of the CDR3 is TGTGCCAGCAGCTTACGGTTGAAGACTAGCGGGAGAATGGCAGATACGCAGTATTTT.

This clonotype was counted many times. The chain is built from TRBV10-3 and TRBJ2-7; D is uncertain. CDR3 length: 12 residues. Germline V CDR1 and CDR2: ENHRY, SYGVKD. Between the trimmed V and J ends, which lost 8 bases and 6 bases, there was a span of 14 bases. The CDR3 reads CAISREPGEQYF. CDR3 bases: TGTGCCATCTCACGTGAACCAGGCGAGCAGTACTTC.

This clonotype has at least ten counts. V gene TRBV6-1 combines with J gene TRBJ2-1; 11 nucleotides line up with TRBD2. Trimming took 5 bases from V and 7 from J; bases not matched to a gene: 7. This CDR3 region has 15 residues. Germline CDR1 reads MNHNS; CDR2 reads SASEGT. The CDR3 is CASSSGTSGVNEQFF. DNA for the CDR3: TGTGCCAGCAGTTCTGGGACTAGCGGAGTTAATGAGCAGTTCTTC.

The rearrangement joins TRBV4-3 to TRBJ2-2; 7 positions agree with TRBD2. Germline-derived CDR1 and CDR2 are LGHNA and YSLEER. V lost 5 bases, J lost 2 bases, and 14 bases stayed unmatched. The CDR3 runs 18 residues. CDR3 sequence (DNA): TGCGCCAGCAGCATTCTCCCCCTTAGCGGGTCCAACACCGGGGAGCTGTTTTTT. This encodes CASSILPLSGSNTGELFF.

This clonotype was seen at least ten times. J is TRBJ2-2 and V is TRBV27; maybe TRBD1 (5 bases). Germline V gene sequence: CDR1 MNHEY, CDR2 SMNVEV (reference sequence). The CDR3 has 13 amino acids. V lost 6 bases, J lost 6 bases, and 11 bases lay in between. CDR3 sequence: CASSFQGSGELFF. The CDR3 coding sequence is TGTGCCAGCAGCTTTCAGGGCTCCGGGGAGCTGTTTTTT.

This clonotype was found many times. The chain employs TRBV5-5 and TRBJ2-7; D might be TRBD1 (5 bases). In germline, CDR1 is SGHKS, CDR2 YYEKEE (reference sequence). With 3 bases removed from V and 3 bases from J, the gap between germline ends came to 10 bases. The CDR3 spans 13 residues. CDR3 bases: TGTGCCAGCAGCTCGGACACACACTACGAGCAGTACTTC. This codes for CASSSDTHYEQYF.

The J gene is TRBJ2-1, the V gene TRBV29-1; 7 bases are a match to TRBD1. The germline gives CDR1 SQVTM, CDR2 ANQGSEA. The V gene end was trimmed by 7 bases and the J gene end by 4 bases; junction bases not matched to a gene: 4. This CDR3 is 12 amino acids long. CDR3 nucleotide sequence: TGCAGCGGGGGACAGAGATACAATGAGCAGTTCTTC. As protein: CSGGQRYNEQFF.

This clonotype was detected a few times. The chain couples TRBV10-2 to TRBJ2-7; TRBD2 aligns across 8 bases. Trimming at V came to 3 bases and at J to 4 bases, leaving 14 bases not matched to a gene. CDR1 is WSHSY, CDR2 SAAADI, per germline. This CDR3 comprises 17 residues. CDR3 protein: CASSDRSSPAGAYEQYF. For the CDR3, the DNA is TGCGCCAGCAGTGATAGGTCCTCGCCAGCGGGAGCTTACGAGCAGTACTTC.

This chain connects TRBV14 to TRBJ2-2; D is unresolved. The ends were cut back, 0 bases at V and 6 bases at J, with 11 bases in the middle. CDR3 length equals 15 residues. Germline loops: CDR1 SGHDN, CDR2 FVKESK. Here the CDR3 DNA reads TGTGCCAGCAGCCAAGAAGTAGTGGGCTCCGGGGAGCTGTTTTTT. Amino acids: CASSQEVVGSGELFF.

V gene TRBV5-1 combines with J gene TRBJ2-1, with TRBD2 matching 12 bases. This CDR3 has 16 amino acids. The V and J ends lost 4 bases and 5 bases, in that order; junction bases with no gene match: 7. Germline V CDR1 and CDR2: SGHRS, YFSETQ. CDR3: CASSELGLAGNNEQFF. The CDR3 coding sequence is TGCGCCAGCAGCGAACTAGGACTAGCGGGAAACAATGAGCAGTTCTTC.

This clonotype was detected only a few times. The V call is TRBV13, the J call TRBJ1-4; D gene ambiguous. This CDR3 contains 15 residues. CDR1 and CDR2 from the germline V gene are PRHDT and FYEKMQ (reference sequence). V gave up 5 bases and J gave up 0 bases, with 10 bases separating them. As DNA, the CDR3 is TGTGCCAGCAGCCGGTACAGCCCAACTAATGAAAAACTGTTTTTT. The encoded protein is CASSRYSPTNEKLFF.

This clonotype was seen ten or more times. J is TRBJ2-7 and V is TRBV5-1; 7 nucleotides align to TRBD1. There are 16 residues in the CDR3. CDR1 is SGHRS and CDR2 is YFSETQ in the germline V gene. Trimming removed 0 bases from V and 2 bases from J; junction bases left unmatched: 8. CDR3 coding DNA: TGCGCCAGCAGCTTGGGTTCCGGGACAGCAACCTACGAGCAGTACTTC. Protein sequence: CASSLGSGTATYEQYF.

The genes are TRBV6-5 and TRBJ2-1; D remains unclear. The CDR3 is 15 amino acids. The ends were cut back, 2 bases at V and 7 bases at J, with 15 bases in the middle. Germline CDR1 reads MNHEY; CDR2 reads SVGAGI. DNA for the CDR3: TGTGCCAGCAGTTACCGCCTTGCGCGTGGGAATGAGCAGTTCTTC. This encodes CASSYRLARGNEQFF.

This clonotype was counted ten times or more. The V gene is TRBV7-2, the J gene TRBJ2-1; 7 bases fit TRBD1. Germline V gene sequence: CDR1 SGHTA, CDR2 FQGNSA. This CDR3 has 17 amino acids. Trimming removed 2 bases from V and 6 bases from J; junction bases left unmatched: 13. CDR3 bases: TGTGCCAGCAGCTTATTATCGACAGGGTGGTTTCCCAATGAGCAGTTCTTC. Its translation: CASSLLSTGWFPNEQFF. Combining the CDR3 with reference TRBV7-2 and TRBJ2-1 gives the whole variable domain GAGVSQSPSNKVTEKGKDVELRCDPISGHTALYWYRQSLGQGLEFLIYFQGNSAPDKSGLPSDRFSAERTGGSVSTLTIQRTQQEDSAVYLCASSLLSTGWFPNEQFFGPGTRLTVL.

This clonotype turned up a few times. At one of its ends the junction is not consistent with the germline gene, which may arise from a read error. The V and J genes are TRBV6-2 or TRBV6-3 and TRBJ2-7, with TRBD1 as a possible D gene (6 bases). The germline V gene has CDR1 MNHEY and CDR2 SVGEGT. The CDR3 has 15 residues. CDR3 coding DNA: TGTGCCTGCAGTTACTCTTCCAGGGGTTCCTACGAGCAGTACTTC. Translated: CACSYSSRGSYEQYF.

J is TRBJ2-1 and V is TRBV30, with TRBD1 matching over 8 bases. The germline gives CDR1 GTSNPN, CDR2 SVGIG (reference sequence). The CDR3 is made up of 14 amino acids. Trimming removed 1 base from V and 2 bases from J; junction bases left unmatched: 1. For the CDR3, the DNA is TGTGCCTGGAGTGACAGGGGGGCCTACAATGAGCAGTTCTTC. This sequence encodes CAWSDRGAYNEQFF.

V is TRBV5-1 and J is TRBJ2-1; tentative D call: TRBD2 (6 bases). CDR1 and CDR2 from the germline V gene are SGHRS and YFSETQ. The ends were cut back, 0 bases at V and 1 base at J, with 11 bases in the middle. The CDR3 sequence is 16 residues long. The CDR3 sequence is CASSLGEVQSYNEQFF. The CDR3 nucleotides are TGCGCCAGCAGCTTGGGGGAGGTCCAATCCTACAATGAGCAGTTCTTC.

The rearrangement links TRBV9 to TRBJ2-1, with D perhaps matching TRBD1 (6 bases). The length of the CDR3 is 15 residues. Germline V gives CDR1 SGDLS, CDR2 YYNGEE. V was cut by 4 bases and J by 4 bases, with 15 bases left in between. The CDR3 nucleotides read TGTGCCAGCAGCCGCACAGGGTTGATATACAATGAGCAGTTCTTC. Protein: CASSRTGLIYNEQFF.

There are many counts of this clonotype. This chain uses TRBV11-2 with TRBJ2-3; D unresolved. Germline assignment: CDR1 SGHAT and CDR2 FQNNGV. The ends were cut back, 1 base at V and 1 base at J, with 15 bases in the middle. The CDR3 sequence is 17 residues long. CDR3 in amino acids: CASSLGRNLVGTDTQYF. DNA for the CDR3: TGTGCCAGCAGCTTAGGCCGGAATTTGGTGGGCACAGATACGCAGTATTTT.

This clonotype was observed at least ten times. The chain has TRBV20-1 and TRBJ2-7; 9 nucleotides line up with TRBD2. V dropped 3 bases and J dropped 5; count of bases not matched to a gene: 2. Germline values: CDR1 DFQATT, CDR2 SNEGSKA (reference sequence). The CDR3 spans 12 residues. The CDR3 spells CSARGLANEQYF. DNA for the CDR3: TGCAGTGCTAGGGGACTAGCCAACGAGCAGTACTTC.